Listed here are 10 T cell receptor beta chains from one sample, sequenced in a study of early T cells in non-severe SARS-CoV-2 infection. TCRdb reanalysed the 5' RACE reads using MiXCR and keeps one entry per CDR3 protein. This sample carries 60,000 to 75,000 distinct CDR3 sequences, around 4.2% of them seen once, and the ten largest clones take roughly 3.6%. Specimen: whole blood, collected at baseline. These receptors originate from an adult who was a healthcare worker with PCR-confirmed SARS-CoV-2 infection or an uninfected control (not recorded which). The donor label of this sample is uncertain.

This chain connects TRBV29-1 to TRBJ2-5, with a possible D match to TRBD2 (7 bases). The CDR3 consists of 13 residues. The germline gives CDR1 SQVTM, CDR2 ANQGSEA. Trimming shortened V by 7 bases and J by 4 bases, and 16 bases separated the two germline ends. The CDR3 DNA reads TGCAGCGAGGGACTACAGGGAGGAGAGACCCAGTACTTC. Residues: CSEGLQGGETQYF.

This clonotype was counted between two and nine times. CDR3 loop: CASSSDPSGGSQETQYF. CDR3 DNA sequence: TGTGCCAGCAGCTCGGACCCTAGCGGGGGCTCACAAGAGACCCAGTACTTC. This chain links TRBV7-9 with TRBJ2-5, with TRBD2 matching over 10 bases. The CDR3 has 17 amino acids. Germline trimming cut 4 bases from V and 2 bases from J; bases unmatched to any gene: 10. CDR1 is SEHNR, CDR2 FQNEAQ, per germline (reference sequence).

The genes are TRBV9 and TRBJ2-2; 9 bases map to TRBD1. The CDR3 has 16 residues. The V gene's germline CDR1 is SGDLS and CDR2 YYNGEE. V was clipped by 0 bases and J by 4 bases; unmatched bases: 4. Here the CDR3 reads CASSVGGQGGTGELFF. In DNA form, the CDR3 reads TGTGCCAGCAGCGTAGGGGGACAGGGAGGCACCGGGGAGCTGTTTTTT.

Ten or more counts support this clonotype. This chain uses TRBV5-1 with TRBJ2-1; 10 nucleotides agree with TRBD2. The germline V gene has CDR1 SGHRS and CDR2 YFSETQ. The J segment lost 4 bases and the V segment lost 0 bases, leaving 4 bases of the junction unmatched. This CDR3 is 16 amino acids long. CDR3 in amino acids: CASSLELSGGYNEQFF. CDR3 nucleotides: TGCGCCAGCAGCTTGGAGCTTAGCGGGGGGTACAATGAGCAGTTCTTC.

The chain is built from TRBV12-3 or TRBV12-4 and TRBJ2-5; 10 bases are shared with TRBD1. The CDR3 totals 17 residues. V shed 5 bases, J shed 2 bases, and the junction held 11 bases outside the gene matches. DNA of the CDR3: TGTGCCAGCAGTGACGACACCGGGACAGGGGATCAAGAGACCCAGTACTTC. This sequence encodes CASSDDTGTGDQETQYF.

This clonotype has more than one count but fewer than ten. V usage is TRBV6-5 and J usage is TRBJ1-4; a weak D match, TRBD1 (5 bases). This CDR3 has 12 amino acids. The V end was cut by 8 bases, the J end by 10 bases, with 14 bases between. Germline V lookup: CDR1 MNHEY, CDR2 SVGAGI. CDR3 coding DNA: TGTGCCAGCGCGAGGGCCGGGGGAAAACTGTTTTTT. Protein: CASARAGGKLFF.

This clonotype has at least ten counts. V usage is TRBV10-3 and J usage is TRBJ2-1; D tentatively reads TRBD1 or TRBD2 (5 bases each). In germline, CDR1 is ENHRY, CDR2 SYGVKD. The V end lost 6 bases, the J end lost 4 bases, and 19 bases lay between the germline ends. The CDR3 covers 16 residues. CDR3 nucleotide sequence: TGTGCCATCAGGTCCCCTGCAGGGACCCCATACAATGAGCAGTTCTTC. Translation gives CAIRSPAGTPYNEQFF.

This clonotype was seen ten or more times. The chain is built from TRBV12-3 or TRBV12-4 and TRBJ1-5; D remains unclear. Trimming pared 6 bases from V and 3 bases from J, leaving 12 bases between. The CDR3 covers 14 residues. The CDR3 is CASSYFGPNQPQHF. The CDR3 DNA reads TGTGCCAGCAGCTACTTCGGACCCAATCAGCCCCAGCATTTT.

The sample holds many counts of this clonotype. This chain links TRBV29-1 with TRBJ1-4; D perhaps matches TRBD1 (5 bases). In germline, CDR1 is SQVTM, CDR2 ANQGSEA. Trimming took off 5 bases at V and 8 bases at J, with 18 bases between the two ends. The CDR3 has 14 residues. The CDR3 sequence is CSVSISGSGEKLFF. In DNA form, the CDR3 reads TGCAGCGTTTCGATCTCAGGGTCTGGGGAAAAACTGTTTTTT.

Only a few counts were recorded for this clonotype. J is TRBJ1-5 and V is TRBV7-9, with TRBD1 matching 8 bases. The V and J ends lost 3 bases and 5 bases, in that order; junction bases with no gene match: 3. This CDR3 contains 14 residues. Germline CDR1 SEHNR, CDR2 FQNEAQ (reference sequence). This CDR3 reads CASSFGQGDQPQHF. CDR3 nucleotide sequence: TGTGCCAGCAGCTTTGGACAGGGAGATCAGCCCCAGCATTTT. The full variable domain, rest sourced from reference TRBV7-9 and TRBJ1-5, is DTGVSQNPRHKITKRGQNVTFRCDPISEHNRLYWYRQTLGQGPEFLTYFQNEAQLEKSRLLSDRFSAERPKGSFSTLEIQRTEQGDSAMYLCASSFGQGDQPQHFGDGTRLSIL.